These 19 T cell receptor beta chains originate from one sample sequenced in a study of blood T cells in healthy people across ages (dated by TCRdb to between 2015 and 2016). Library prep was done by 5' RACE. For sequencing, an Illumina HiSeq 2500 was employed. A second PCR of 7 to 11 cycles was performed with a sample-barcoded 5' primer and a J-beta primer mix. Using fastp at Q25 and MiXCR, TCRdb reprocessed the public reads and kept productive beta chains. Identical CDR3 proteins give one entry, which carries the most common genes and DNA. This sample comprises 450,000 to 700,000 distinct CDR3 sequences, 25% to 30% of them detected only once. About 18% of the sample goes to the ten largest clones. The sample was blood. These receptors came from a woman aged 70-85 years in good health.

This clonotype was seen ten or more times. The J gene is TRBJ1-2, the V gene TRBV7-2; weak D call: TRBD1 (5 bases). CDR3 length equals 15 residues. CDR1 is SGHTA, CDR2 FQGNSA, per germline. V lost 1 base and J 8 bases, leaving 17 bases between the germline ends. The CDR3 region has the DNA TGTGCCAGCAGCTTAGACTTGGGGCGGGGCCTGGGCTACACCTTC. Amino acid sequence: CASSLDLGRGLGYTF.

The chain recombines TRBV5-6 with TRBJ2-3; a possible D gene is TRBD1 (6 bases). CDR1 and CDR2 from the germline V gene are SGHDT and YYEEEE. V was clipped by 5 bases and J by 2 bases, with 21 bases between them. This CDR3 comprises 17 residues. The CDR3 sequence is CASRNRDTIPDTDTQYF. The CDR3 DNA reads as TGTGCCAGCAGAAACCGGGACACCATTCCGGACACAGATACGCAGTATTTT.

Turning to this clonotype: It may be a read error: a sequence one base away is much more abundant. This chain uses TRBV7-2 with TRBJ2-5; D not resolved. Deletions cut 0 bases from V and 4 bases from J, with 6 bases between. The germline gives CDR1 SGHTA, CDR2 FQGNSA. The CDR3 runs 13 residues. The CDR3 DNA sequence: TGTGCCAGCAGCTTAGCGGAGTCAGAGACCCAGTACTTC. Its translation: CASSLAESETQYF.

The rearrangement joins TRBV9 to TRBJ2-1; a weak D match, TRBD1 (6 bases). Germline values: CDR1 SGDLS, CDR2 YYNGEE. The V end was cut by 1 base, the J end by 7 bases, with 12 bases between. The CDR3 contains 14 residues. The CDR3 sequence: CASSVQGRKNEQFF. The CDR3 region has the DNA TGTGCCAGCAGCGTACAGGGGAGAAAAAATGAGCAGTTCTTC.

The chain couples TRBV5-1 to TRBJ1-2, with D unresolved. The V end was cut by 0 bases, the J end by 8 bases, with 14 bases between. CDR3 length: 14 residues. CDR1 SGHRS and CDR2 YFSETQ come from the germline V gene. The DNA of the CDR3 is TGCGCCAGCAGCTTGGAGTTCGGGTTGGGGGGCTACACCTTC. It encodes CASSLEFGLGGYTF.

The rearrangement joins TRBV12-3 or TRBV12-4 to TRBJ1-3; 10 bases are a match to TRBD1. The CDR3 is 14 amino acids. V shed 6 bases and J 8 bases; nucleotides not matched to a gene: 7. The CDR3, as DNA: TGTGCCAGCAGACAAGACAGGGGGCGGGACACCATATATTTT. Its translation: CASRQDRGRDTIYF.

This clonotype was counted a few times. The chain employs TRBV19 and TRBJ2-6; D perhaps matches TRBD1 (6 bases). V was shortened by 5 bases and J by 2 bases, with 13 bases between the two germline ends. This CDR3 spans 16 amino acids. The germline gives CDR1 LNHDA, CDR2 SQIVND (reference sequence). CDR3 residues: CASSGNTGTGANVLTF. The CDR3 DNA sequence: TGTGCCAGTAGTGGGAATACAGGGACTGGGGCCAACGTCCTGACTTTC.

In this sample, this clonotype turned up a few times. V and J are TRBV27 and TRBJ1-2; 11 bases align to TRBD1. The CDR3 is made up of 18 amino acids. Germline lookup yields CDR1 MNHEY and CDR2 SMNVEV (reference sequence). Germline trimming cut 2 bases from V and 8 bases from J; bases unmatched to any gene: 16. The CDR3, as DNA: TGTGCCAGCAGTTTACGGCCCCCCGGGACAGGGGGACGGGACGGCTACACCTTC. It is translated as CASSLRPPGTGGRDGYTF.

The V call is TRBV5-1, the J call TRBJ2-5; D is undetermined. The J call may be incorrect, as the DNA end agrees better with TRBJ2-1. The germline gives CDR1 SGHRS, CDR2 YFSETQ. There are 12 residues in the CDR3. The CDR3 is CASSLVPAEQFF. CDR3 in DNA: TGCGCCAGCAGCTTGGTACCTGCCGAGCAGTTCTTC.

This chain joins TRBV29-1 and TRBJ2-7; D gene unclear. Trimming pared 4 bases from V and 2 bases from J, leaving 12 bases between. Germline CDR1 is SQVTM and CDR2 is ANQGSEA. The CDR3 sequence is 13 residues long. CDR3 sequence: CSVVEGTPYEQYF. The CDR3 DNA reads TGCAGCGTTGTGGAAGGAACCCCCTACGAGCAGTACTTC.

This chain connects TRBV7-9 to TRBJ2-3, with 7 bases that match TRBD1. The CDR3 is 16 amino acids. The germline V gene encodes CDR1 SEHNR and CDR2 FQNEAQ (reference sequence). The V segment lost 3 bases and the J segment 3 bases; nucleotides outside the gene matches: 9. CDR3 protein: CASSFLQGLGTDTQYF. As DNA, the CDR3 is TGTGCCAGCAGCTTTCTACAGGGGTTAGGTACAGATACGCAGTATTTT.

V usage is TRBV7-2 and J usage is TRBJ1-1; maybe TRBD1 (6 bases). Trimming took 5 bases from V and 2 from J, leaving 15 bases between them. There are 15 residues in the CDR3. Germline assignment: CDR1 SGHTA and CDR2 FQGNSA. In nucleotides, the CDR3 is TGTGCCAGCAGCCCAAGGGGGGCGCTTAACACTGAAGCTTTCTTT. This codes for CASSPRGALNTEAFF.

This clonotype showed up many times. The rearrangement uses TRBV20-1 and TRBJ1-2; 10 bases match TRBD1. The J segment lost 7 bases and the V segment lost 2 bases, leaving 7 bases of the junction unmatched. Germline CDR1 is DFQATT and CDR2 is SNEGSKA (reference sequence). The CDR3 covers 14 residues. CDR3 in DNA: TGCAGTGCTAGACGCGCCGGGACAGGGGTTGGCTACACCTTC. Protein: CSARRAGTGVGYTF.

The rearrangement joins TRBV7-3 to TRBJ1-2; D remains ambiguous. The CDR3 spans 14 residues. Per germline, CDR1 SGHTA and CDR2 FQGTGA. Deletions cut 5 bases from V and 4 bases from J, with 14 bases between. CDR3: CASSGRVPAYGYTF. The DNA for the CDR3 is TGTGCCAGCAGCGGACGGGTCCCAGCCTATGGCTACACCTTC.

The chain uses TRBV11-3 and TRBJ2-5; possible D gene TRBD2, 6 bases. The DNA end lines up better with TRBJ2-1; the J call may be wrong. This CDR3 contains 16 residues. Germline CDR1 reads SGHNT; CDR2 reads YENEEA. CDR3 residues: CASSSGRERSLNEQFF. In nucleotides, the CDR3 is TGTGCCAGCAGCTCAGGGCGGGAACGATCGCTCAATGAGCAGTTCTTC.

This clonotype came up a few times. The chain employs TRBV10-3 and TRBJ2-6, with D unresolved. The CDR3 extends over 13 amino acids. Germline lookup yields CDR1 ENHRY and CDR2 SYGVKD. V lost 8 bases and J lost 1, with 6 bases in between. The CDR3 reads CAISSSGANVLTF. In nucleotides, the CDR3 is TGTGCCATCTCTTCATCTGGGGCCAACGTCCTGACTTTC.

The gene calls are TRBV5-1 and TRBJ2-1; D remains ambiguous. Germline-derived CDR1 and CDR2 are SGHRS and YFSETQ. V shed 4 bases and J shed 1 base, with 12 bases lying between them. The CDR3 covers 15 residues. CDR3 residues: CASSPNDGSYNEQFF. In nucleotides, the CDR3 is TGCGCCAGCAGCCCCAATGACGGATCCTACAATGAGCAGTTCTTC.

The chain combines TRBV3-1 with TRBJ2-3; D unresolved. Germline V CDR1 and CDR2: LGHDT, YNNKEL (reference sequence). V dropped 8 bases and J dropped 5 bases, with 17 bases sitting between them. The CDR3 length is 14 residues. This CDR3 reads CASSERPTIDTQYF. For the CDR3, the DNA is TGTGCCAGCTCAGAGAGACCTACTATAGATACGCAGTATTTT.

By sample fraction, this clonotype is medium-sized. The chain couples TRBV9 to TRBJ2-2; a possible D gene is TRBD2 (6 bases). This CDR3 is 16 amino acids long. The germline V gene has CDR1 SGDLS and CDR2 YYNGEE. Trimming stripped 0 bases from V and 4 bases from J, with 13 bases between. The CDR3 reads CASSVASFGGTGELFF. The CDR3 nucleotides read TGTGCCAGCAGCGTAGCTTCGTTCGGGGGCACCGGGGAGCTGTTTTTT.